The 15 T cell receptor beta chains reported below all come from one sample, sequenced in a study of T cell repertoires in cytomegalovirus infection. TCRdb redid the calling of the reads with MiXCR, one entry per CDR3 protein. The sample lists some 400,000 distinct CDR3 sequences, approximately 30% occurring once. Source material: PBMCs. The receptors stem from a human donor in good health (CMV status not recorded). Some clones in this sample may be carry-over from other donors' samples.

A word on this clonotype: This may arise from a read error, as a much more abundant clone is one base away. The chain recombines TRBV6-1 with TRBJ2-7, with 9 bases aligning to TRBD2. The germline V gene encodes CDR1 MNHNS and CDR2 SASEGT. V lost 3 bases and J lost 0; bases outside the gene matches: 3. The length of the CDR3 is 15 residues. This CDR3 is CASSEPTSGSYEQYF. CDR3 nucleotides: TGTGCCAGCAGTGAGCCGACTAGCGGCTCCTACGAGCAGTACTTC.

V gene TRBV18 combines with J gene TRBJ1-5, with a possible D match to TRBD1 (5 bases). V lost 3 bases to trimming and J lost 1 base, with 10 bases between them. Germline V gene lookup returns CDR1 KGHSH and CDR2 LQKENI. This CDR3 contains 15 residues. This CDR3 reads CASSPQAGSNQPQHF. CDR3 in DNA: TGTGCCAGCTCACCTCAGGCAGGGAGCAATCAGCCCCAGCATTTT. Complete variable domain (other parts from reference TRBV18 and TRBJ1-5): NAGVMQNPRHLVRRRGQEARLRCSPMKGHSHVYWYRQLPEEGLKFMVYLQKENIIDESGMPKERFSAEFPKEGPSILRIQQVVRGDSAAYFCASSPQAGSNQPQHFGDGTRLSIL.

The chain recombines TRBV14 with TRBJ2-7; 9 bases fit TRBD1. CDR1 and CDR2 from the germline V gene are SGHDN and FVKESK. This CDR3 contains 14 residues. J gave up 5 bases and V 5 bases, and 7 bases lay outside the gene matches. CDR3 amino acids: CASSWDRALNEQYF. The CDR3 DNA sequence: TGTGCCAGCAGCTGGGACAGGGCGTTGAACGAGCAGTACTTC.

With respect to this clonotype: This sequence may be a read error, since a much larger clone differs from it by one base. The CDR3 ends on some other residue instead of the conserved phenylalanine or tryptophan, so this is likely a read error. The rearrangement links TRBV7-2 to TRBJ1-2; tentative D call: TRBD1 (5 bases). The germline V gene encodes CDR1 SGHTA and CDR2 FQGNSA. The CDR3 sequence is 13 residues long. V was shortened by 3 bases and J by 2 bases, with 7 bases between the two germline ends. This CDR3 is CASSFEGNYGYTL. CDR3 bases: TGTGCCAGCAGCTTCGAGGGGAACTATGGCTACACCTTA.

This clonotype turned up a few times. J is TRBJ2-7 and V is TRBV28, with D perhaps given as TRBD1 or TRBD2 (5 bases each). Per germline, CDR1 MDHEN and CDR2 SYDVKM. The CDR3 consists of 15 residues. V dropped 5 bases and J dropped 0 bases, with 14 bases sitting between them. CDR3 nucleotide sequence: TGTGCCAGCAGTCCACTGGGGACCGACTCCTACGAGCAGTACTTC. Protein sequence: CASSPLGTDSYEQYF.

This clonotype has a handful of counts. V usage is TRBV12-3 or TRBV12-4 and J usage is TRBJ1-1; TRBD1 might be the D (5 bases). The germline V and J ends were trimmed by 1 base and 0 bases, with 9 bases remaining between them. The CDR3 is 15 amino acids. The CDR3 DNA reads as TGTGCCAGCAGTTTAGTCAGGGCTATGAACACTGAAGCTTTCTTT. This codes for CASSLVRAMNTEAFF.

This clonotype was detected many times. The chain couples TRBV7-8 to TRBJ2-3; D remains unclear. The V and J ends lost 6 bases and 6 bases respectively, with 7 bases between them. This CDR3 comprises 11 residues. Germline CDR1 SGHVS, CDR2 FQNEAQ. The CDR3 DNA sequence: TGTGCCAGCAGGGACGGGGATACGCAGTATTTT. Translation: CASRDGDTQYF.

This clonotype was detected a few times. The genes are TRBV4-1 and TRBJ2-5; 7 bases are a match to TRBD1. Germline CDR1 and CDR2: MGHRA and YSYEKL. V trimming: 0 bases; J trimming: 2 bases; junction bases outside the gene matches: 3. The CDR3 loop spans 15 amino acids. CDR3 sequence reads: CASSQDVTGQETQYF. The CDR3 bases are TGCGCCAGCAGCCAAGATGTGACAGGGCAAGAGACCCAGTACTTC.

This clonotype was detected only a few times. The rearrangement joins TRBV6-6 to TRBJ2-7; D may be TRBD2 (7 bases). The CDR3 has 15 residues. Trimming shortened V by 2 bases and J by 2 bases, and 13 bases separated the two germline ends. Germline lookup yields CDR1 MNHNY and CDR2 SVGAGI (reference sequence). In DNA form, the CDR3 reads TGTGCCAGCAGTTACGAAGGGGGGGATGCCTACGAGCAGTACTTC. Encoded protein: CASSYEGGDAYEQYF.

This chain links TRBV12-3 or TRBV12-4 with TRBJ2-6; D call uncertain. The ends were cut back, 3 bases at V and 4 bases at J, with 7 bases in the middle. There are 14 residues in the CDR3. The CDR3 bases are TGTGCCAGCAGTTTCGAATCCGGGGCCAACGTCCTGACTTTC. Protein product: CASSFESGANVLTF.

On this clonotype itself: The junction differs from germline at one of its ends, possibly a read error. This chain joins TRBV24-1 and TRBJ2-3, with D unresolved. CDR1 is KGHDR, CDR2 SFDVKD, per germline. The CDR3 extends over 16 amino acids. The CDR3 loop is CATSDLGGVSTETQYF. Written as DNA, the CDR3 is TGTGCCACCAGTGATTTGGGCGGAGTTAGCACAGAGACGCAGTATTTT.

Concerning this clonotype itself: An end of the junction does not agree with germline; a read error may underlie this. The chain carries TRBV7-9 and TRBJ2-3; D may be TRBD1 (5 bases). The CDR3 has 14 amino acids. Germline CDR1 is SEHNR and CDR2 is FQNEAQ (reference sequence). CDR3 DNA: TGTGCCAGCAGCTTAAGAAGCGTGACAGATCCGCAGTCTTTT. Amino acids: CASSLRSVTDPQSF.

This clonotype has a handful of counts. V gene TRBV7-9 combines with J gene TRBJ2-7; 8 bases match TRBD1. The V gene's germline CDR1 is SEHNR and CDR2 FQNEAQ (reference sequence). The CDR3 is 16 amino acids. Trimming removed 3 bases from V and 6 bases from J; junction bases left unmatched: 13. The CDR3 region has the DNA TGTGCCAGCAGCTTCCCCGCAGGGGGCCGTAGTTCCGAGCAGTACTTC. Its protein is CASSFPAGGRSSEQYF.

The chain is built from TRBV2 and TRBJ2-1; 9 positions match TRBD1. Germline lookup yields CDR1 SNHLY and CDR2 FYNNEI. The CDR3 length is 16 residues. V dropped 6 bases and J dropped 7; count of bases not matched to a gene: 13. CDR3 bases: TGTGCCAGCAGCATAATGGGACAGGGTTGGGGGAATGAGCAGTTCTTC. It translates to CASSIMGQGWGNEQFF.

There are a few counts of this clonotype. The chain employs TRBV6-2 or TRBV6-3 and TRBJ1-4; unclear D gene. Trimming took off 0 bases at V and 7 bases at J, with 12 bases between the two ends. This CDR3 is built from 15 residues. Germline lookup yields CDR1 MNHEY and CDR2 SVGEGT. CDR3 region: CASSYSRRECEKLFF. The CDR3 DNA follows: TGTGCCAGCAGTTACTCTCGAAGGGAGTGTGAAAAACTGTTTTTT.